Listed here are 20 T cell receptor beta chains from one sample, sequenced in a study of blood T cells in healthy people across ages. With a J-beta primer mix and a sample-barcoded 5' primer, a second PCR ran about 6 to 11 cycles. TCRdb used MiXCR to reprocess the 5' RACE reads, holding one entry per CDR3 protein. The data hold more than 700,000 distinct CDR3 sequences, with around half observed a single time. The sample taken for sequencing was blood. These receptor sequences come from a man older than 75 in good health.

This clonotype turned up a few times. The chain employs TRBV20-1 and TRBJ1-5, with a possible D match to TRBD1 (6 bases). The CDR3 loop spans 14 amino acids. V gave up 0 bases and J gave up 6 bases, with 12 bases separating them. CDR1 is DFQATT, CDR2 SNEGSKA, per germline (reference sequence). DNA of the CDR3: TGCAGTGCTAGAGATACAGGGATGGGTCAGCCCCAGCATTTT. It encodes CSARDTGMGQPQHF.

The chain uses TRBV2 and TRBJ2-4, with D possibly being TRBD2 (5 bases). The V gene lost 2 bases and the J gene lost 9 bases, with 8 bases spanning the gap. Germline lookup yields CDR1 SNHLY and CDR2 FYNNEI. The CDR3 loop spans 12 amino acids. CDR3 DNA sequence: TGTGCCAGCAGTGAAACGGACTCCATTCAGTACTTC. Its translation is CASSETDSIQYF.

The chain is built from TRBV9 and TRBJ2-6, with 7 bases identical to TRBD1. V lost 3 bases and J lost 0; bases outside the gene matches: 6. The CDR3 extends over 17 amino acids. The germline V gene encodes CDR1 SGDLS and CDR2 YYNGEE. The CDR3 sequence is CASSAGNRGSGANVLTF. DNA of the CDR3: TGTGCCAGCAGCGCGGGAAACAGGGGCTCTGGGGCCAACGTCCTGACTTTC.

The V call is TRBV7-3, the J call TRBJ2-3; weak D call: TRBD1 (5 bases). The CDR3 has 13 amino acids. The V gene's germline CDR1 is SGHTA and CDR2 FQGTGA. V dropped 7 bases and J dropped 2 bases, with 10 bases sitting between them. In DNA, the CDR3 is TGTGCCAGCACGTGGACAATCACAGATACGCAGTATTTT. Translated: CASTWTITDTQYF. The full variable domain, in which reference TRBV7-3 and TRBJ2-3 provide the parts outside the CDR3, is GAGVSQTPSNKVTEKGKYVELRCDPISGHTALYWYRQSLGQGPEFLIYFQGTGAADDSGLPNDRFFAVRPEGSVSTLKIQRTERGDSAVYLCASTWTITDTQYFGPGTRLTVL.

This clonotype was found many times. The chain is built from TRBV7-9 and TRBJ1-2; D might be TRBD1 (5 bases). Germline CDR1 SEHNR, CDR2 FQNEAQ (reference sequence). Between the trimmed V and J ends, which lost 5 bases and 6 bases, there was a span of 13 bases. There are 13 residues in the CDR3. The CDR3: CASSDSAPNGYTF. DNA for the CDR3: TGTGCCAGCAGCGACAGTGCCCCCAATGGCTACACCTTC.

This clonotype was seen a handful of times. The V and J genes are TRBV25-1 and TRBJ2-1; TRBD2 agrees at 10 bases. V gave up 5 bases and J gave up 4 bases; unmatched junction bases: 5. Germline-derived CDR1 and CDR2 are MGHDK and SYGVNS. This CDR3 comprises 15 residues. CDR3 loop: CASSYRTSGYNEQFF. The DNA of the CDR3 is TGTGCCAGCAGTTATCGGACTAGCGGTTACAATGAGCAGTTCTTC.

As for this clonotype: Possible read error: a much larger clone is one base away. The V gene is TRBV12-3 or TRBV12-4, the J gene TRBJ2-7; D not certain. The length of the CDR3 is 13 residues. The CDR3 nucleotides read TGTGCCGGCAGTTTGGATTGGGACTACGAGCAGTACTTC. The encoded protein is CAGSLDWDYEQYF.

This clonotype was counted a few times. This chain links TRBV4-2 with TRBJ1-1; 12 nucleotides align to TRBD1. V was clipped by 5 bases and J by 4 bases; unmatched bases: 5. Germline loops: CDR1 LGHNA, CDR2 YNFKEQ. The CDR3 has 15 residues. The CDR3 region is CASSTGTGGGTEAFF. The CDR3 DNA sequence: TGTGCCAGCAGCACCGGGACAGGGGGCGGCACTGAAGCTTTCTTT.

This sequence joins TRBV7-2 and TRBJ2-7, with D unresolved. V lost 1 base and J lost 5, with 9 bases in between. This CDR3 contains 13 residues. CDR1 is SGHTA, CDR2 FQGNSA, per germline. In DNA, the CDR3 is TGTGCCAGCAGCTTAGGGGTTCGCAACGAGCAGTACTTC. Its translation: CASSLGVRNEQYF.

The chain joins TRBV29-1 to TRBJ1-6; TRBD1 aligns across 9 bases. CDR3 length: 14 residues. Per the germline V gene, CDR1 is SQVTM and CDR2 is ANQGSEA. J was trimmed by 3 bases and V by 7 bases; bases with no gene match: 4. The DNA for the CDR3 is TGCAGCGCTCTGACAGGGGGCTATAATTCACCCCTCCACTTT. Protein: CSALTGGYNSPLHF.

Points on this clonotype: A much larger clone differs from this one at a single base, so this may be a read error. V is TRBV28 and J is TRBJ2-1; maybe TRBD1 (5 bases). The DNA matches TRBJ2-7 better at its end, which makes the J call doubtful. The germline V gene encodes CDR1 MDHEN and CDR2 SYDVKM. CDR3 length equals 14 residues. The CDR3 reads CASSPPDSYNEQYF. The CDR3 bases are TGTGCCAGCAGTCCTCCTGACAGTTACAATGAGCAGTACTTC.

The chain employs TRBV10-3 and TRBJ2-3; a possible D gene is TRBD2 (5 bases). Germline V gene data show CDR1 as ENHRY and CDR2 as SYGVKD. With 2 bases removed from V and 2 bases from J, the gap between germline ends came to 8 bases. This CDR3 region has 14 residues. CDR3: CAISEEGSTDTQYF. The CDR3 nucleotides are TGTGCCATCAGTGAGGAGGGTTCCACAGATACGCAGTATTTT.

In its sample, this clonotype was seen once. Since a much larger clone is just one base distant, this may be a read error. The chain links TRBV7-9 to TRBJ2-5; D gene ambiguous. Germline CDR1 SEHNR, CDR2 FQNEAQ (reference sequence). The length of the CDR3 is 14 residues. The CDR3: CASSTRTVEEAQYF. CDR3 DNA sequence: TGTGCCAGCAGCACCCGCACAGTGGAAGAGGCCCAGTACTTC.

This chain links TRBV7-9 with TRBJ2-7; D call uncertain. Per germline, CDR1 SEHNR and CDR2 FQNEAQ (reference sequence). Trimming left V 1 base short and J 0 bases short, with 10 bases between. This CDR3 has 15 amino acids. CDR3 sequence: CASSLDGWSSYEQYF. The CDR3 DNA follows: TGTGCCAGCAGCTTAGATGGTTGGAGCTCCTACGAGCAGTACTTC.

About this clonotype itself: One end of the junction fails to match germline, which may point to a read error. This chain joins TRBV12-3 or TRBV12-4 and TRBJ2-1; 8 nucleotides line up with TRBD2. The length of the CDR3 is 14 residues. The CDR3 DNA reads as TGTGCCGGCAGAGTAGCGGGAAATATGAGTGAGCAGTTCTTC. This translates into CAGRVAGNMSEQFF.

This sequence joins TRBV9 and TRBJ2-1; the D is unclear. The CDR3 contains 15 residues. From germline, CDR1 is SGDLS and CDR2 YYNGEE. V gave up 3 bases and J gave up 8 bases, with 18 bases separating them. DNA of the CDR3: TGTGCCAGCAGCGCCGTCGAGGAAGAGTCCCATGAGCAGTTCTTC. Translation gives CASSAVEEESHEQFF.

This clonotype showed up just a few times. The chain uses TRBV5-4 and TRBJ2-5; 11 nucleotides align to TRBD2. The germline V gene encodes CDR1 SGHNT and CDR2 YYREEE (reference sequence). The CDR3 loop spans 15 amino acids. V lost 4 bases, J lost 5 bases, and 7 bases stayed unmatched. This CDR3 is CASSTLAGGPETQYF. Written as DNA, the CDR3 is TGTGCCAGCAGCACTCTAGCGGGGGGCCCGGAGACCCAGTACTTC.

The rearrangement uses TRBV5-1 and TRBJ2-5; D could derive from TRBD1 or TRBD2 (7 bases each). Germline V lookup: CDR1 SGHRS, CDR2 YFSETQ. Trimming shortened V by 0 bases and J by 11 bases, and 26 bases separated the two germline ends. This CDR3 comprises 17 residues. The CDR3 protein is CASSLAGGALRVYEQYF. The CDR3 DNA follows: TGCGCCAGCAGCTTGGCAGGGGGGGCCCTGAGGGTGTATGAGCAGTACTTC.

The chain links TRBV7-2 to TRBJ2-2; TRBD2 aligns across 10 bases. Germline loops: CDR1 SGHTA, CDR2 FQGNSA. The CDR3 sequence is 17 residues long. Trimming at V came to 1 base and at J to 4 bases, leaving 6 bases not matched to a gene. CDR3 sequence (DNA): TGTGCCAGCAGCTTAGGAGGTAGCGGGAGGCGCACCGGGGAGCTGTTTTTT. The encoded protein is CASSLGGSGRRTGELFF.

The chain couples TRBV6-1 to TRBJ2-3; D may be TRBD2 (5 bases). Germline V gene sequence: CDR1 MNHNS, CDR2 SASEGT. CDR3 size: 17 residues. Trimming pared 2 bases from V and 4 bases from J, leaving 19 bases between. The DNA of the CDR3 is TGTGCCAGCAGTGAAAGAGGGTCTAGCAAGGGCGCAGATACGCAGTATTTT. This codes for CASSERGSSKGADTQYF.